The sequence of this T cell receptor beta chain was determined in a study of blood T cells in healthy people across ages. Study-level points and caveats: PBMCs that were unsorted prevented a conclusive naive versus antigen-experienced comparison. TCR beta diversity per million T cells fell roughly linearly with age.

Alongside a J-beta primer mix, a sample-barcoded 5' primer served in a second PCR lasting about 7 to 12 cycles. Each cDNA was tagged by a template-switch adaptor containing 12 random nucleotides. One entry per CDR3 protein results from TCRdb running MiXCR on the 5' RACE reads. This table holds about 1.4 million distinct CDR3 sequences, roughly 60% found once. They isolated at least 6.5 million PBMCs from each sample. Germline values: CDR1 SEHNR, CDR2 FQNEAQ (reference sequence). The ends were cut back, 6 bases at V and 0 bases at J, with 11 bases in the middle. The CDR3 has 14 residues. Note on this clonotype: Its target is not known.

Sequenced material: blood. This receptor was obtained from a man aged 18 to 29 in good health. The genes are TRBV7-9 and TRBJ1-1; D unresolved. The CDR3 DNA reads TGTGCCAGCAGGCCCACAGATTTGAACACTGAAGCTTTCTTT. It encodes CASRPTDLNTEAFF.